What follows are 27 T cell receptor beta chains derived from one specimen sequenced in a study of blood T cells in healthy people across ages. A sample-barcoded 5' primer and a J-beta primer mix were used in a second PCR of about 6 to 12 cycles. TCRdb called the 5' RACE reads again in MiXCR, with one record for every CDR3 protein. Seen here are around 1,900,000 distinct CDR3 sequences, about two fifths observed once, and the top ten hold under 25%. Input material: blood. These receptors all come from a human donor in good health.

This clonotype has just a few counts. CDR3 DNA: TGTGCCAGCAGCTTAGCGACGGGAAATGAGCAGTTCTTC. It encodes CASSLATGNEQFF. V and J are TRBV11-1 and TRBJ2-1, with a weak D call TRBD2 (5 bases). V lost 0 bases, J lost 7 bases, and 7 bases lay in between. Germline loops: CDR1 SGHAT, CDR2 FQDESV (reference sequence). The CDR3 is 13 amino acids.

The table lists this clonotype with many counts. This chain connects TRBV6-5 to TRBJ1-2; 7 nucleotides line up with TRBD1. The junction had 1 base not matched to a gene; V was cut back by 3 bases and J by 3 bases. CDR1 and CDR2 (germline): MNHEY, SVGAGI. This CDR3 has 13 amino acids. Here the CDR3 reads CASSYGTDYGYTF. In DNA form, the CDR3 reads TGTGCCAGCAGTTATGGGACAGACTATGGCTACACCTTC.

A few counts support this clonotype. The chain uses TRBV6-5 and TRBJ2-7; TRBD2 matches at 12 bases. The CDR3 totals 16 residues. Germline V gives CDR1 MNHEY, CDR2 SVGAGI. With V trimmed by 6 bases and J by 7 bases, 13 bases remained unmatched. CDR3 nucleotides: TGTGCCAGCAGACCCTGGACTAGCGGGACCTACAATGAGCAGTACTTC. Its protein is CASRPWTSGTYNEQYF.

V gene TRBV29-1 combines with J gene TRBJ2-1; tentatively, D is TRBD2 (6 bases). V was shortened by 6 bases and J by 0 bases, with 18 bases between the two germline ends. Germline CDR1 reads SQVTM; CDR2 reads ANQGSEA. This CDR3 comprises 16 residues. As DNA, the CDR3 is TGCAGCGTCGCGGGGCCAATATCAAGCTCCTACAATGAGCAGTTCTTC. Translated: CSVAGPISSSYNEQFF.

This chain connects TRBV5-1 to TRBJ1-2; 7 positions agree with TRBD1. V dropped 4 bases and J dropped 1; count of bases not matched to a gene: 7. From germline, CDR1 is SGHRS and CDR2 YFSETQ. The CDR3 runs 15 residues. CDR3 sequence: CASSPTGYHNYGYTF. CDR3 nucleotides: TGCGCCAGCAGCCCGACAGGGTACCATAACTATGGCTACACCTTC.

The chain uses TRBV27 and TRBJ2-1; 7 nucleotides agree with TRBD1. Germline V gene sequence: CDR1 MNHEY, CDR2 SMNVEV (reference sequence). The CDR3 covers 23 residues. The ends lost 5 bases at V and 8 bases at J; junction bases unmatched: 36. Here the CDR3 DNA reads TGTGCCAGCAGTCTGATCCCGGGGTCGGAGCCTCCGATAAAGACAGGGTATCGGCATGAGCAGTTCTTC. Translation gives CASSLIPGSEPPIKTGYRHEQFF.

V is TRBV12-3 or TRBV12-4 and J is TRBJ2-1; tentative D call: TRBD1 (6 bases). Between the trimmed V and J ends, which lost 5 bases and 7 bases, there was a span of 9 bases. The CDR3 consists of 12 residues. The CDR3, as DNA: TGTGCCAGCAGTAACAGGGTTAATGAGCAGTTCTTC. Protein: CASSNRVNEQFF.

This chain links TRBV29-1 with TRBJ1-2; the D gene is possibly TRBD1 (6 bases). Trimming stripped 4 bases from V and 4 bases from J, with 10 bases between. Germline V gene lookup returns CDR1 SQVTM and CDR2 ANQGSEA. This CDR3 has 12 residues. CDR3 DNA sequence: TGCAGCGTTGGGACAGACGCCTATGGCTACACCTTC. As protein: CSVGTDAYGYTF.

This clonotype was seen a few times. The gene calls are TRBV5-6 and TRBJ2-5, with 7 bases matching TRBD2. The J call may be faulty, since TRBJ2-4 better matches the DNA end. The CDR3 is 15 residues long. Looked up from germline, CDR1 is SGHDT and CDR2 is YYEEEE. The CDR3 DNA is TGTGCCAGCAGCTTGGCCTGGGGGGGTGAGAACATTCAGTACTTC. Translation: CASSLAWGGENIQYF.

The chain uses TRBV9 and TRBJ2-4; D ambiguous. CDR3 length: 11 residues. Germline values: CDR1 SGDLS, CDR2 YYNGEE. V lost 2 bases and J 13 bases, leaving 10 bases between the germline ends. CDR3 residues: CASSVVNEQYF. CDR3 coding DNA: TGTGCCAGCAGCGTTGTCAATGAGCAGTACTTC.

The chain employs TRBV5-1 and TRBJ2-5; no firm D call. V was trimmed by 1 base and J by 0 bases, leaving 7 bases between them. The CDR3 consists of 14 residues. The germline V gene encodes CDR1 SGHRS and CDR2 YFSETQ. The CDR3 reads CASSLFADQETQYF. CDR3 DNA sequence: TGCGCCAGCAGCTTGTTCGCAGACCAAGAGACCCAGTACTTC. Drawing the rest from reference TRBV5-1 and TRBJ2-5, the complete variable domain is KAGVTQTPRYLIKTRGQQVTLSCSPISGHRSVSWYQQTPGQGLQFLFEYFSETQRNKGNFPGRFSGRQFSNSRSEMNVSTLELGDSALYLCASSLFADQETQYFGPGTRLLVL.

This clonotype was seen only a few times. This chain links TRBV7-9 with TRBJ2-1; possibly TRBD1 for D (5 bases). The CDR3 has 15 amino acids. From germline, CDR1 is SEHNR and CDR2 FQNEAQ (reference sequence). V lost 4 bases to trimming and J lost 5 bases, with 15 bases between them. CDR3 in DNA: TGTGCCAGCAGCTACGGACACCTTATAGACAATGAGCAGTTCTTC. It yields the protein CASSYGHLIDNEQFF. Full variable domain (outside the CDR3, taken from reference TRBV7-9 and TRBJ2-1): DTGVSQNPRHKITKRGQNVTFRCDPISEHNRLYWYRQTLGQGPEFLTYFQNEAQLEKSRLLSDRFSAERPKGSFSTLEIQRTEQGDSAMYLCASSYGHLIDNEQFFGPGTRLTVL.

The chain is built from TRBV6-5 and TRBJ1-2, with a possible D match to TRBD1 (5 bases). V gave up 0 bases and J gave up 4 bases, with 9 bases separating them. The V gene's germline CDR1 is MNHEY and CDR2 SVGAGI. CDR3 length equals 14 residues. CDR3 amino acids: CASSYSSQVYGYTF. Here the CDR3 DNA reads TGTGCCAGCAGTTACTCGTCACAGGTCTATGGCTACACCTTC.

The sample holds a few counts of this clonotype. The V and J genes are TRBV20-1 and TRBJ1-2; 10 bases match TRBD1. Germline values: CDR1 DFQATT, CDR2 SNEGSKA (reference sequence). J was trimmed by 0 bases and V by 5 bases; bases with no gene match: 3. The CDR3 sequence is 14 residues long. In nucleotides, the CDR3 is TGCAGTGCTCAGGGACAGGGGACTAACTATGGCTACACCTTC. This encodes CSAQGQGTNYGYTF.

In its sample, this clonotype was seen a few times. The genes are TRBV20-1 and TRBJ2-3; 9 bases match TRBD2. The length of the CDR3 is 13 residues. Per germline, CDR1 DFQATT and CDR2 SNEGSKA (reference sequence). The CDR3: CSASRGGKDTQYF. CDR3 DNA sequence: TGCAGCGCTTCGCGGGGGGGCAAGGATACGCAGTATTTT.

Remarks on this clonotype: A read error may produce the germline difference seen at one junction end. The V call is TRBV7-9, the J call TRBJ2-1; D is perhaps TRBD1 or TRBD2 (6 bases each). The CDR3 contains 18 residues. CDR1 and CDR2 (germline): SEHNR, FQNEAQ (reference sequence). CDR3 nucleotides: TGCGCCAGCAGCCTAGGCGGAGGGGGAGGCGGTCGATACAATGAGCAGTTCTTC. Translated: CASSLGGGGGGRYNEQFF.

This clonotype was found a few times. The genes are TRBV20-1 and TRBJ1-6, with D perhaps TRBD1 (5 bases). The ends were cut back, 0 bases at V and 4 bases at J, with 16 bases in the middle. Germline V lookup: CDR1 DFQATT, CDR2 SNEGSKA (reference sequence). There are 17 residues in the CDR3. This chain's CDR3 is CSARDLLGRRYNSPLHF. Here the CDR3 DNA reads TGCAGTGCTAGAGATCTGTTGGGGCGGCGATATAATTCACCCCTCCACTTT.

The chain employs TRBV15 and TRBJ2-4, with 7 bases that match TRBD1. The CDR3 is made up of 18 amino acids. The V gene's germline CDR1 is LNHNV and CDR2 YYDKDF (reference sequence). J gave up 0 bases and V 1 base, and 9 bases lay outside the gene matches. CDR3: CATSRGWGQILAKNIQYF. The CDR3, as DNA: TGTGCCACCAGCAGAGGTTGGGGACAGATACTAGCCAAAAACATTCAGTACTTC.

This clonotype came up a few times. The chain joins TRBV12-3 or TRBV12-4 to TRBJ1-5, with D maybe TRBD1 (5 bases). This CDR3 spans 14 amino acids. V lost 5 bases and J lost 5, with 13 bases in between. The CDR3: CASSLVGDYQPQHF. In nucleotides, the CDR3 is TGTGCCAGCAGTCTCGTGGGGGACTATCAGCCCCAGCATTTT.

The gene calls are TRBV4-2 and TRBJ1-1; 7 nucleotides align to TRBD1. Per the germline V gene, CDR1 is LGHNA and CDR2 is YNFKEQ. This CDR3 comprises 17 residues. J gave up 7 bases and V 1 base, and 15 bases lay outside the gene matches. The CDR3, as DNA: TGTGCCAGCAGCCAAGTAGGGGGCGGAGAGGTCACCATTGAAGCTTTCTTT. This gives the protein CASSQVGGGEVTIEAFF.

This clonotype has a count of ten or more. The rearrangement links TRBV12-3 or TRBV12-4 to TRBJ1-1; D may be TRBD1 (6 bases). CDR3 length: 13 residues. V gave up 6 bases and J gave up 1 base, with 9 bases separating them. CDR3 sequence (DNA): TGTGCCAGCAGGGACAGAAAGAACACTGAAGCTTTCTTT. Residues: CASRDRKNTEAFF.

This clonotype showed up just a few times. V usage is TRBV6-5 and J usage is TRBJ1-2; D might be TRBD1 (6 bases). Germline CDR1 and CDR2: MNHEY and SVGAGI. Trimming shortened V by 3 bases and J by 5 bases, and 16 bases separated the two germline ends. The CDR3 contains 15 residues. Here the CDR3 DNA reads TGTGCCAGCAGTTATTTACAGGGAAATTGGTATGGCTACACCTTC. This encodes CASSYLQGNWYGYTF.

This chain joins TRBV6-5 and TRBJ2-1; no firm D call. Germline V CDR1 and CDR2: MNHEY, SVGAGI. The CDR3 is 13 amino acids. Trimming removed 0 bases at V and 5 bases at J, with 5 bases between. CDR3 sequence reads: CASSYSANNEQFF. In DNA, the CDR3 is TGTGCCAGCAGTTACTCGGCAAACAATGAGCAGTTCTTC.

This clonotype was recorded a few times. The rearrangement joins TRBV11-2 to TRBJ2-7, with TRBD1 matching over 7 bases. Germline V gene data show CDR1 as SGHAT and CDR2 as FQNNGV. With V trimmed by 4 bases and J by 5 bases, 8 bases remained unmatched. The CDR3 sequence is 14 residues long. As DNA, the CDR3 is TGTGCCAGCAGCTCGCAGGGGGTAGGCGACGAGCAGTACTTC. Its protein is CASSSQGVGDEQYF.

Here the CDR3 reads CASRIRGEDIEAFF. CDR3 coding DNA: TGTGCCAGCAGGATCAGAGGGGAGGATATTGAAGCTTTCTTT. The chain links TRBV2 to TRBJ1-1, with D possibly TRBD1 on 5 matching bases. The V gene lost 6 bases and the J gene lost 7 bases, with 18 bases spanning the gap. CDR3 length: 14 residues. Germline CDR1 is SNHLY and CDR2 is FYNNEI.

CDR3 loop: CASSLLGTETNYGYTF. The CDR3 region has the DNA TGCGCCAGCAGCCTGCTGGGGACGGAAACTAACTATGGCTACACCTTC. The rearrangement joins TRBV5-1 to TRBJ1-2; tentatively, D is TRBD1 (5 bases). CDR1 is SGHRS, CDR2 YFSETQ, per germline. Trimming left V 4 bases short and J 0 bases short, with 16 bases between. The CDR3 is 16 amino acids.

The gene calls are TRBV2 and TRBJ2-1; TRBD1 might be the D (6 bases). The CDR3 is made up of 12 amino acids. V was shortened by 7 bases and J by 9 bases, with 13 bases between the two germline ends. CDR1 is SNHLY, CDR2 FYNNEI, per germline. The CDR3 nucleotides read TGTGCCAGCATGGGGGCGCGGAGTGAGCAGTTCTTC. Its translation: CASMGARSEQFF.